This is a list of T cell receptor beta chains from one sample in a study of T cells after yellow fever vaccination. MiXCR was run by TCRdb on the 5' RACE reads, yielding one entry per CDR3 protein. The sample contains fewer than 350,000 distinct CDR3 sequences, around 4.4% of which appear only once. The specimen comprised PBMCs, sampled 15 days after the yellow fever booster vaccination. Receptors were obtained from a man younger than 35 who received the YFV17D yellow fever vaccine. Each CDR3 is given with its conserved first and last residue. A D gene is named only where the DNA matches it firmly. Some rows have no size entry. The others give once, few or many, or a class for an expanded clone.

D,length,V,size,J,CDR3,DNA
-,18,TRBV7-8,few,TRBJ2-5,CASRAGGSLARWRETQYF,TGTGCCAGCAGGGCAGGTGGGAGCCTAGCGCGCTGGAGAGAGACCCAGTACTTC
-,16,TRBV18,few,TRBJ1-6,CASSPRVQSDNSPLHF,TGTGCCAGCTCACCACGGGTGCAGTCCGATAATTCACCCCTCCACTTT
TRBD1,15,TRBV12-3/TRBV12-4,-,TRBJ2-5,CASSSKTGVRETQYF,TGTGCCAGCAGTTCGAAGACAGGGGTGAGGGAGACCCAGTACTTC
-,14,TRBV9,few,TRBJ1-2,CASSVAGTADGYTF,TGTGCCAGCAGCGTAGCTGGTACCGCCGATGGCTACACCTTC
-,12,TRBV12-5,many,TRBJ2-1,CASGFSPGEQFF,TGTGCTAGTGGTTTTAGTCCGGGTGAGCAGTTCTTC
-,15,TRBV5-1,-,TRBJ1-1,CASSGGTFRNTEAFF,TGCGCCAGCAGCGGCGGGACATTTCGTAATACTGAAGCTTTCTTT
TRBD2,15,TRBV18,many,TRBJ2-7,CASSPVAGEGNEQYF,TGTGCCAGCTCACCTGTAGCGGGAGAGGGTAACGAGCAGTACTTC
TRBD2,16,TRBV5-1,-,TRBJ2-2,CASSLVQRGGLGELFF,TGCGCCAGCAGCTTGGTCCAGCGGGGGGGCCTCGGGGAGCTGTTTTTT
TRBD1,14,TRBV5-1,many,TRBJ1-5,CASSSTGVGQPQHF,TGTGCCAGCAGTTCCACAGGGGTCGGCCAGCCCCAGCATTTT
-,14,TRBV12-3/TRBV12-4,many,TRBJ1-2,CASSFLHSGVGYTF,TGTGCCAGCAGTTTTCTTCATTCCGGGGTAGGCTACACCTTC
TRBD1,13,TRBV3-1,many,TRBJ1-1,CASSLLQGTEAFF,TGTGCCAGCAGCCTCCTACAGGGGACTGAAGCTTTCTTT
-,13,TRBV29-1,many,TRBJ2-2,CSVATANTGELFF,TGCAGCGTTGCCACAGCTAACACCGGGGAGCTGTTTTTT
-,12,TRBV28,many,TRBJ1-2,CASSIYRNGYTF,TGTGCCAGCAGTATTTACAGGAATGGCTACACCTTC
TRBD2,14,TRBV7-8,-,TRBJ2-7,CASQPREGYYEQYF,TGTGCCAGCCAACCTCGGGAGGGGTACTACGAGCAGTACTTC
TRBD1,14,TRBV3-1,few,TRBJ2-3,CASSPGQGPDTQYF,TGTGCCAGCAGCCCGGGACAGGGTCCAGATACGCAGTATTTT
-,11,TRBV12-3/TRBV12-4,many,TRBJ1-5,CASSPTDTQHF,TGTGCCAGCAGCCCCACAGATACGCAGCATTTT
-,16,TRBV7-9,many,TRBJ2-7,CASSFGSGTISYEQYF,TGTGCCAGCAGCTTTGGCTCCGGGACCATCTCCTACGAGCAGTACTTC
-,14,TRBV7-2,few,TRBJ2-2,CASSPVGVTGELFF,TGTGCCAGCAGTCCGGTTGGTGTCACCGGGGAGCTGTTTTTT
TRBD2,16,TRBV10-3,many,TRBJ2-2,CATGTSGGRGTGELFF,TGTGCCACCGGGACTAGCGGGGGGCGCGGCACCGGGGAGCTGTTTTTT
TRBD1,15,TRBV28,few,TRBJ1-3,CASSDRGLSGNTIYF,TGTGCCAGCAGTGACAGGGGGCTCTCTGGAAACACCATATATTTT
-,16,TRBV7-2,few,TRBJ2-3,CASSFWGRGAADTQYF,TGTGCCAGCAGCTTCTGGGGCCGAGGGGCAGCAGATACGCAGTATTTT
TRBD2,16,TRBV5-1,many,TRBJ2-1,CASSRRFSGESNEQFF,TGCGCCAGCAGCCGGCGATTTAGCGGGGAGAGCAATGAGCAGTTCTTC
-,17,TRBV5-1,many,TRBJ1-1,CASSLFGGPSIGTEAFF,TGCGCCAGCAGCTTGTTCGGGGGGCCGAGTATTGGCACTGAAGCTTTCTTT
-,12,TRBV7-9,many,TRBJ1-1,CASSPMGGEAFF,TGTGCCAGCAGCCCTATGGGAGGAGAAGCTTTCTTT
-,18,TRBV5-1,-,TRBJ1-3,CASSSNRDGLHSGNTIYF,TGCGCCAGCAGCTCCAACCGAGACGGACTACACTCTGGAAACACCATATATTTT
TRBD1,13,TRBV12-3/TRBV12-4,-,TRBJ2-7,CASSPQDRLGQYF,TGTGCCAGCAGTCCCCAGGACAGGCTGGGGCAGTACTTC
TRBD2,16,TRBV12-3/TRBV12-4,-,TRBJ2-2,CASSLTSGGNTGELFF,TGTGCCAGCAGTCTGACTAGCGGGGGGAACACCGGGGAGCTGTTTTTT
-,14,TRBV4-1,many,TRBJ1-2,CASSQDPKGIGYTF,TGCGCCAGCAGCCAAGACCCGAAGGGGATCGGCTACACCTTC
TRBD1,13,TRBV6-5,many,TRBJ1-1,CASSQGAGTEAFF,TGTGCCAGCAGTCAGGGGGCGGGTACTGAAGCTTTCTTT
TRBD1,17,TRBV7-2,-,TRBJ1-2,CASSKNGQGEGSYGYTF,TGTGCCAGCAGCAAAAACGGACAGGGTGAAGGAAGCTATGGCTACACCTTC
-,16,TRBV5-1,few,TRBJ1-5,CASSLGDDGSNQPQHF,TGCGCCAGCAGCTTGGGGGATGATGGCAGCAATCAGCCCCAGCATTTT
TRBD2,12,TRBV20-1,once,TRBJ2-2,CSASGRAEELFF,TGCAGTGCCAGCGGGAGGGCGGAGGAGCTGTTTTTT
-,15,TRBV4-3,many,TRBJ1-2,CASSQQTDGSYGYTF,TGCGCCAGCAGCCAACAGACAGACGGAAGCTATGGCTACACCTTC
-,19,TRBV7-2,many,TRBJ1-1,CASTYDTSVGSWRNTEAFF,TGTGCCAGCACCTATGATACCTCAGTGGGGAGTTGGAGGAACACTGAAGCTTTCTTT
-,17,TRBV6-5,many,TRBJ1-6,CASSYSMGSSYNSPLHF,TGTGCCAGCAGTTACTCGATGGGGTCTTCCTATAATTCACCCCTCCACTTT
-,13,TRBV5-5,few,TRBJ1-1,CASSSGANTEAFF,TGTGCCAGCAGCTCCGGGGCGAACACTGAAGCTTTCTTT
TRBD2,18,TRBV4-2,many,TRBJ2-1,CASSLRSGTSGGDNEQFF,TGTGCCAGCAGCCTAAGGAGCGGGACTAGCGGGGGGGACAATGAGCAGTTCTTC
-,15,TRBV12-3/TRBV12-4,few,TRBJ1-4,CASRPSWGRNEKLFF,TGTGCCTCCCGTCCGTCCTGGGGGCGAAATGAAAAACTGTTTTTT
-,18,TRBV20-1,-,TRBJ2-7,CSARARRAGALSSYEQYF,TGCAGTGCTAGAGCCCGACGGGCGGGGGCCCTAAGCTCCTACGAGCAGTACTTC
TRBD2,17,TRBV9,-,TRBJ2-1,CASSPPGRAGGNNEQFF,TGTGCCAGCAGCCCCCCTGGGAGAGCGGGGGGAAACAATGAGCAGTTCTTC
-,19,TRBV7-8,many,TRBJ1-1,CASSLPSLQTGFRNTEAFF,TGTGCCAGCAGCTTACCCTCCCTACAAACAGGGTTCAGGAACACTGAAGCTTTCTTT
-,12,TRBV5-1,few,TRBJ2-3,CASKGGGYTQYF,TGCGCCAGCAAAGGGGGGGGCTATACGCAGTATTTT
TRBD1,13,TRBV7-9,few,TRBJ1-2,CASSFGQEYGYTF,TGTGCCAGCAGCTTCGGACAGGAATATGGCTACACCTTC
TRBD1,16,TRBV2,-,TRBJ1-1,CASRETRTGKNTEAFF,TGTGCCAGCAGAGAGACCCGGACAGGGAAGAACACTGAAGCTTTCTTT
-,14,TRBV7-3,few,TRBJ1-6,CASSLTRDNSPLHF,TGTGCCAGCAGCTTAACCCGAGATAATTCACCCCTCCACTTT
-,14,TRBV7-2,-,TRBJ1-1,CASSPGTRNTEAFF,TGTGCCAGCAGCCCAGGGACGAGGAACACTGAAGCTTTCTTT
-,13,TRBV30,-,TRBJ1-5,CAWSLNTDQPQHF,TGTGCCTGGAGTCTTAATACCGATCAGCCCCAGCATTTT